This T cell receptor beta chain was observed in a study of CD8 T cells in Susac syndrome. The study's findings and limits: Acknowledgment was made by the study that its TCR sequencing and HLA analysis involved a relatively small number of individuals.

CDR1 DFQATT and CDR2 SNEGSKA come from the germline V gene (reference sequence). V dropped 0 bases and J dropped 2 bases, with 7 bases sitting between them. This CDR3 is 13 amino acids long. An input of 0.5 to 1 ug of RNA was subjected to reverse transcription using random hexamers. Amplification of TCR beta CDR3 was carried out by immunoSEQ multiplex PCR, which covered 54 Vbeta and 13 Jbeta segments. In TCRdb, the immunoSEQ multiplex PCR reads were re-called with MiXCR into one record per CDR3 protein. The table has about 180,000 distinct CDR3 sequences, about 93% seen once; the top ten hold over 0.08%. The multiple sclerosis control group consisted of treatment-naive patients whose relapsing-remitting disease, which was either stable or active, fulfilled revised McDonald criteria. It was negative isolation that provided the CD8+ and CD4+ T cells, whereas TEMRA cells were enriched by FACS. Worth noting for this clonotype: The antigen is undetermined.

Specimen: CD4+ T cells from PBMCs. The chain employs TRBV20-1 and TRBJ2-5; no definite D call. The TCR sequence derives from a human donor with multiple sclerosis. The chain's CDR3 is CSARDLLQETQYF. CDR3 coding DNA: TGCAGTGCTAGAGATCTACTACAAGAGACCCAGTACTTC.